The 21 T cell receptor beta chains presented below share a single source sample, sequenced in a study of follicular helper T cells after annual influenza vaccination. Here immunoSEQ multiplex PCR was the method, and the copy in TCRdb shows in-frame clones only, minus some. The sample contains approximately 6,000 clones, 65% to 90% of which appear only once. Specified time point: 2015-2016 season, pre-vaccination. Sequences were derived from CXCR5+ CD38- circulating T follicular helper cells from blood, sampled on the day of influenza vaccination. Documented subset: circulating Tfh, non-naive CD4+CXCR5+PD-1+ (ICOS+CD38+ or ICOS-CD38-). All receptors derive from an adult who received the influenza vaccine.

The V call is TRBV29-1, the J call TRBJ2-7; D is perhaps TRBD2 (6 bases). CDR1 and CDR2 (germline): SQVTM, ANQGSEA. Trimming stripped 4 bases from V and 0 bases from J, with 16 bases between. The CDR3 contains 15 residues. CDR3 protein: CSVVGGSTSSYEQYF. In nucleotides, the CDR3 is TGCAGCGTTGTGGGGGGATCTACCTCCTCCTACGAGCAGTACTTC.

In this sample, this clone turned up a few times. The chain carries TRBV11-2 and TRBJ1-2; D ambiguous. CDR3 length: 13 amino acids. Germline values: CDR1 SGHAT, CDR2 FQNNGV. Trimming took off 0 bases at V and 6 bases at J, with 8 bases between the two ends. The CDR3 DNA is TGTGCCAGCAGCTTAGACCGTTTTGATGGCTACACCTTC. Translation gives CASSLDRFDGYTF.

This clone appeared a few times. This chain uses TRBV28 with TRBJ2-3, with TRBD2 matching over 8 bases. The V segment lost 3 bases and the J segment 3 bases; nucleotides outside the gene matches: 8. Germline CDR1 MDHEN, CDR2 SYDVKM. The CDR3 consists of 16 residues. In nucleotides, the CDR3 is TGTGCCAGCAGTTTGCTCACTAGCGGAGTTACAGATACGCAGTATTTT. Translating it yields CASSLLTSGVTDTQYF.

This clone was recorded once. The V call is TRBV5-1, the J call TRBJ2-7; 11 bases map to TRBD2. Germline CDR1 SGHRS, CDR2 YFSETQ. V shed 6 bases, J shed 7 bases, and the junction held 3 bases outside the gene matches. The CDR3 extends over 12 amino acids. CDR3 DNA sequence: TGCGCCAGCATAGCGGGAGGGGGTGAGCAGTACTTC. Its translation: CASIAGGGEQYF.

DNA for the CDR3: TGTGCCAGCAAGCCTAGACAGGGCTCAACCGTCCTGACTTTC. Residues: CASKPRQGSTVLTF. The chain couples TRBV27 to TRBJ2-6, with 7 bases aligning to TRBD1. The CDR3 length is 14 residues. Per germline, CDR1 MNHEY and CDR2 SMNVEV (reference sequence). Germline trimming cut 7 bases from V and 12 bases from J; bases unmatched to any gene: 12.

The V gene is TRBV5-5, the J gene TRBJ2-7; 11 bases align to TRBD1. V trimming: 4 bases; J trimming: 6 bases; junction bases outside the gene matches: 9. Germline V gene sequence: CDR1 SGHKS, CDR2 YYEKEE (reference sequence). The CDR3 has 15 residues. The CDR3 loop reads CASSRVGTGGPEQYF. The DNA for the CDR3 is TGTGCCAGCAGCCGGGTCGGGACAGGGGGGCCCGAGCAGTACTTC.

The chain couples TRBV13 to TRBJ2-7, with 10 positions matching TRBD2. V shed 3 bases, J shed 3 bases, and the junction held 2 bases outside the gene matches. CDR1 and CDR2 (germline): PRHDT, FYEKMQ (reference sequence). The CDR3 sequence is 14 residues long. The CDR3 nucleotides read TGTGCCAGCAGCTTGGCTAGCGGGAGCTACGAGCAGTACTTC. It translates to CASSLASGSYEQYF.

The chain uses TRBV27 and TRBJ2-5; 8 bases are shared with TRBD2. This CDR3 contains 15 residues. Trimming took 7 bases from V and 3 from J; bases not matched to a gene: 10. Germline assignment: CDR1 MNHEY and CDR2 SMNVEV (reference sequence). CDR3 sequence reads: CASMKTGGWEETQYF. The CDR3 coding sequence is TGTGCCAGCATGAAAACGGGAGGGTGGGAAGAGACCCAGTACTTC.

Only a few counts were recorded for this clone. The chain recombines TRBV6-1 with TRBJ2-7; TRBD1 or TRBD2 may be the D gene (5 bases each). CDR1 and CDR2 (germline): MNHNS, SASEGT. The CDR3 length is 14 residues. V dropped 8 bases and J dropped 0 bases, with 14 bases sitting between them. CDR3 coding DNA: TGTGCCAGCCCGGGGACGGCTTACTCCTACGAGCAGTACTTC. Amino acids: CASPGTAYSYEQYF.

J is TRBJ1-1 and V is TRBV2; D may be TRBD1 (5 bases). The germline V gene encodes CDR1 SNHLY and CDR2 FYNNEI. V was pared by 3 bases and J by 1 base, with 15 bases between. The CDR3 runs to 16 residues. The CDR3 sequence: CASSDAGYGTNTEAFF. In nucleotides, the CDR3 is TGTGCCAGCAGTGATGCGGGGTATGGGACGAACACTGAAGCTTTCTTT.

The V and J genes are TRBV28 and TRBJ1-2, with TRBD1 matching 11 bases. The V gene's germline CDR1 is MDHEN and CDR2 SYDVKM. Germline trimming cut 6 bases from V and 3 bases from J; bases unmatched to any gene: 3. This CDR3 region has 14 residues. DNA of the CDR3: TGTGCCAGCAGGAGGGACAGGGGGGACTATGGCTACACCTTC. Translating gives CASRRDRGDYGYTF.

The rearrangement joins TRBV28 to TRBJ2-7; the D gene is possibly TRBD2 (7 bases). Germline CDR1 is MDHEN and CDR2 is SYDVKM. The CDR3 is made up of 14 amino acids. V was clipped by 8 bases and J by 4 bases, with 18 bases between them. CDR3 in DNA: TGTGCCAGCCGGACCGAGGGGGGGGTTTACGAGCAGTACTTC. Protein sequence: CASRTEGGVYEQYF. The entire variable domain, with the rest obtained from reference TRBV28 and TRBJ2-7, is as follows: DVKVTQSSRYLVKRTGEKVFLECVQDMDHENMFWYRQDPGLGLRLIYFSYDVKMKEKGDIPEGYSVSREKKERFSLILESASTNQTSMYLCASRTEGGVYEQYFGPGTRLTVT.

The CDR3: CASSQCSSSRVEAETQYF. The CDR3 nucleotides read TGCGCCAGCAGTCAATGTTCCTCTAGCAGAGTGGAAGCGGAGACCCAGTACTTC. The rearrangement joins TRBV23-1 to TRBJ2-5, with a possible D match to TRBD2 (5 bases). TRBV23-1 is marked as an open reading frame, function uncertain. V was cut by 1 base and J by 5 bases, with 23 bases left in between. The CDR3 covers 18 residues.

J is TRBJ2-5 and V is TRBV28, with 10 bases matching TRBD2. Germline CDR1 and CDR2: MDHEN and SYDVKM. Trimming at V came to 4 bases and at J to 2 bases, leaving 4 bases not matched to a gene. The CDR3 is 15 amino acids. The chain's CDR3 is CASSSSGSNQETQYF. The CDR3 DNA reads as TGTGCCAGCAGTTCTAGCGGGAGTAATCAAGAGACCCAGTACTTC.

CDR3 in amino acids: CASSPSGTEKLFF. The CDR3 DNA reads as TGCGCCAGCAGCCCATCAGGGACTGAAAAACTGTTTTTT. The rearrangement joins TRBV5-1 to TRBJ1-4; possible D gene TRBD1, 5 bases. Germline V gives CDR1 SGHRS, CDR2 YFSETQ. The length of the CDR3 is 13 residues. Trimming took 4 bases from V and 7 from J, leaving 11 bases between them.

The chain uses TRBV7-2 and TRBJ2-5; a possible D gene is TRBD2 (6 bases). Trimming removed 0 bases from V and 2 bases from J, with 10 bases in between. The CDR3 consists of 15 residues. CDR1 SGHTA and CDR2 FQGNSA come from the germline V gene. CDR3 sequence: CASSLAGGTQETQYF. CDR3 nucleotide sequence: TGTGCCAGCAGCTTAGCTGGGGGGACGCAAGAGACCCAGTACTTC.

The CDR3 region is CASSQDVVGGAEQYF. DNA of the CDR3: TGTGCCAGCAGCCAAGATGTTGTCGGGGGCGCAGAGCAGTACTTC. V is TRBV14 and J is TRBJ2-7; D assignment may be TRBD1 or TRBD2 (6 bases each). CDR1 and CDR2 from the germline V gene are SGHDN and FVKESK. V was trimmed by 0 bases and J by 7 bases, leaving 16 bases between them. The CDR3 has 15 residues. Supplemented by reference TRBV14 and TRBJ2-7, the full variable domain reads EAGVTQFPSHSVIEKGQTVTLRCDPISGHDNLYWYRRVMGKEIKFLLHFVKESKQDESGMPNNRFLAERTGGTYSTLKVQPAELEDSGVYFCASSQDVVGGAEQYFGPGTRLTVT.

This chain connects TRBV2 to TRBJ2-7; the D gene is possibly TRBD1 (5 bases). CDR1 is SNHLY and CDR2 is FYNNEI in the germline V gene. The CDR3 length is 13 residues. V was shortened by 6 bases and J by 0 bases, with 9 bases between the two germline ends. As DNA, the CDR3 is TGTGCCAGCAGAGAACAGGCCTCCTACGAGCAGTACTTC. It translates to CASREQASYEQYF.

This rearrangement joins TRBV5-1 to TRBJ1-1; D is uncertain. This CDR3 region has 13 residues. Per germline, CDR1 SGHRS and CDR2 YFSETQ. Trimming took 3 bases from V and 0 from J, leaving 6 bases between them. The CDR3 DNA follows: TGCGCCAGCAGCTCGCAGGTGAACACTGAAGCTTTCTTT. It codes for CASSSQVNTEAFF. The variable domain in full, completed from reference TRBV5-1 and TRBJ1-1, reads KAGVTQTPRYLIKTRGQQVTLSCSPISGHRSVSWYQQTPGQGLQFLFEYFSETQRNKGNFPGRFSGRQFSNSRSEMNVSTLELGDSALYLCASSSQVNTEAFFGQGTRLTVV.

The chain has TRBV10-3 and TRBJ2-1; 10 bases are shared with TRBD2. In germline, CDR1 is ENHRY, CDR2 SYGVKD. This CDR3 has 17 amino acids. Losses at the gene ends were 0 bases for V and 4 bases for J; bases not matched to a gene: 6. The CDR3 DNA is TGTGCCATCAGTGAGTCGGGACGGACTAGCGGATACAATGAGCAGTTCTTC. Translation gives CAISESGRTSGYNEQFF.

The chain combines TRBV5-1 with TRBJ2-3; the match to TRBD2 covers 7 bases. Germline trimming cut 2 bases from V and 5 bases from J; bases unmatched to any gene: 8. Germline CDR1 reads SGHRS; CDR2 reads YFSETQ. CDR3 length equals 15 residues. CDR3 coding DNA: TGCGCCAGCAGCTTCGGGGGACTAATGGGAGATACGCAGTATTTT. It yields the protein CASSFGGLMGDTQYF.